The 9 T cell receptor beta chains given below trace back to one sample, sequenced in a study of CD8+ T cells in alopecia areata. Extracted RNA was reverse transcribed, and the resulting cDNA served as sequencing template. Sequenced by immunoSEQ multiplex PCR; TCRdb stores in-frame clones only, minus some. The sample includes 190,000 or so clones, roughly 64% of them seen just once. The treatment is: oral pan-JAK inhibitor, 5-10 mg twice daily. The material sequenced was CD8+ T cells sorted from blood, taken at week 24, from a patient treated with tofacitinib. All receptors come from a human donor with alopecia areata.

The V and J genes are TRBV13 and TRBJ1-6; 7 positions match TRBD1. The V segment lost 5 bases and the J segment 6 bases; nucleotides outside the gene matches: 7. CDR3 length: 15 amino acids. From germline, CDR1 is PRHDT and CDR2 FYEKMQ (reference sequence). The CDR3 loop is CASSPSTGSNSPLHF. The CDR3 nucleotides are TGTGCCAGCAGCCCATCGACAGGGTCTAATTCACCCCTCCACTTT.

This clone was detected a few times. CDR3 sequence: CATSTSRGHNQPQHF. The CDR3 nucleotides are TGTGCCACCAGCACATCCCGGGGACACAATCAGCCCCAGCATTTT. V is TRBV15 and J is TRBJ1-5, with D tentatively TRBD1 (6 bases). Trimming removed 4 bases at V and 3 bases at J, with 13 bases between. Germline assignment: CDR1 LNHNV and CDR2 YYDKDF (reference sequence). This CDR3 spans 15 amino acids.

This clone turned up a few times. This chain links TRBV27 with TRBJ2-2; no firm D call. Germline assignment: CDR1 MNHEY and CDR2 SMNVEV (reference sequence). V was cut by 0 bases and J by 7 bases, with 0 bases left in between. This CDR3 spans 11 amino acids. This CDR3 is CASSLSGELFF. In DNA, the CDR3 is TGTGCCAGCAGTTTATCCGGGGAGCTGTTTTTT.

This chain uses TRBV5-6 with TRBJ2-1; possible D gene TRBD1, 5 bases. Trimming took off 0 bases at V and 13 bases at J, with 11 bases between the two ends. CDR1 is SGHDT and CDR2 is YYEEEE in the germline V gene. The CDR3 loop spans 12 amino acids. The CDR3 DNA reads as TGTGCCAGCAGCTTGGCCCAGGGAACACAGTTCTTC. Encoded protein: CASSLAQGTQFF.

The chain has TRBV7-2 and TRBJ2-1; possibly TRBD2 for D (6 bases). With 3 bases removed from V and 5 bases from J, the gap between germline ends came to 14 bases. The CDR3 runs to 15 residues. Per germline, CDR1 SGHTA and CDR2 FQGNSA. This chain's CDR3 is CASSFWGETDNEQFF. CDR3 nucleotide sequence: TGTGCCAGCAGCTTTTGGGGGGAAACTGACAATGAGCAGTTCTTC.

The rearrangement links TRBV5-1 to TRBJ1-1; tentatively, D is TRBD1 (5 bases). This CDR3 is built from 16 residues. Per the germline V gene, CDR1 is SGHRS and CDR2 is YFSETQ. Trimming pared 4 bases from V and 4 bases from J, leaving 20 bases between. The CDR3 here is CASSPRGGQGATEAFF. The CDR3 DNA is TGCGCCAGCAGCCCGAGGGGCGGTCAAGGGGCCACTGAAGCTTTCTTT.

The J gene is TRBJ2-7, the V gene TRBV27; TRBD1 matches at 7 bases. Germline CDR1 reads MNHEY; CDR2 reads SMNVEV (reference sequence). Unmatched junction bases numbered 4, after V lost 5 bases and J lost 0 bases. The CDR3 loop spans 14 amino acids. CDR3 amino acids: CASSLSGGSYEQYF. The CDR3 bases are TGTGCCAGCAGTCTCTCAGGGGGCTCCTACGAGCAGTACTTC.

Notes on this clone: Other DNA sequences in the sample encode the same CDR3. The J gene is TRBJ1-5, the V gene TRBV7-9; D is uncertain. The germline V and J ends were trimmed by 5 bases and 0 bases, with 5 bases remaining between them. Germline CDR1 and CDR2: SEHNR and FQNEAQ (reference sequence). The CDR3 runs 13 residues. CDR3 in DNA: TGTGCCAGCAGCCTTAATAGCAATCAGCCCCAGCATTTT. This encodes CASSLNSNQPQHF.

This clone was recorded only once. The chain links TRBV4-1 to TRBJ1-5; D ambiguous. Trimming took 3 bases from V and 0 from J, leaving 9 bases between them. This CDR3 has 15 amino acids. Germline V lookup: CDR1 MGHRA, CDR2 YSYEKL. CDR3 residues: CASSQGVNSNQPQHF. For the CDR3, the DNA is TGCGCCAGCAGCCAGGGCGTTAATAGCAATCAGCCCCAGCATTTT.